This T cell receptor beta chain was identified during a study of radiotherapy plus CTLA-4 blockade in lung cancer. The wider study: Disease control reached approximately 29%, with objective responses in about 19%.

Germline assignment: CDR1 SGHNT and CDR2 YYREEE (reference sequence). The ends were cut back, 4 bases at V and 4 bases at J, with 14 bases in the middle. The CDR3 covers 15 residues. As concerns this clone: Its specificity is unknown.

Study-level results: Best predicting response, reportedly, were early blood T cell clone dynamics, with interferon-beta.

TCRdb's table, derived via immunoSEQ multiplex PCR, lists solely in-frame clones and lacks some. The data show 90,000 or so clones, roughly four fifths seen once. The chain uses TRBV5-4 and TRBJ1-4, with D maybe TRBD1 (5 bases). This sequence was found in a human donor with non-small cell lung cancer who had stable disease on radiotherapy plus ipilimumab. The source material was peripheral blood, sampled from a patient treated with radiotherapy plus ipilimumab. The CDR3 DNA reads TGTGCCAGCAGCGACCCCGGGGGTTTTAATGAAAAACTGTTTTTT. It is translated as CASSDPGGFNEKLFF.